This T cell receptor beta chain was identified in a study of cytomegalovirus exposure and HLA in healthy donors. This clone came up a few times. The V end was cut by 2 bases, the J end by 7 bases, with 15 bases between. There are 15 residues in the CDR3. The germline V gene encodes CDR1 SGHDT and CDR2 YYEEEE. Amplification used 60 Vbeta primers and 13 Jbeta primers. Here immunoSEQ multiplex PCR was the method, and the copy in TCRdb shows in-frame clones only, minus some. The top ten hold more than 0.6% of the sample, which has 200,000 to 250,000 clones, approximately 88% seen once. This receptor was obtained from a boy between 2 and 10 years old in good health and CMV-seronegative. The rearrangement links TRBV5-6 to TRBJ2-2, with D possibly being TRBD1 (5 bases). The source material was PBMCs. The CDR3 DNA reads TGTGCCAGCAGCTTCGTGACTTCTAGGGGCGGGGAGCTGTTTTTT. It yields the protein CASSFVTSRGGELFF.